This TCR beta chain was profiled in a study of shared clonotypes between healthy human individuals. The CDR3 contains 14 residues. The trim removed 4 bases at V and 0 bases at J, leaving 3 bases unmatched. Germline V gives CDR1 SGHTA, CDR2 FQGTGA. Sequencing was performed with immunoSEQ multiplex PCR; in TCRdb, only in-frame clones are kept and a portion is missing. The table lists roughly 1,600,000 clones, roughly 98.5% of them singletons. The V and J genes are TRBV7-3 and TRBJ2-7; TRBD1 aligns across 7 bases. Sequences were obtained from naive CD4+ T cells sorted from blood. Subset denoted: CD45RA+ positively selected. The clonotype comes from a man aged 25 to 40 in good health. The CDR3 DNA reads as TGTGCCAGCAGCTGGGACAGCTCCTCCTACGAGCAGTACTTC. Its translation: CASSWDSSSYEQYF. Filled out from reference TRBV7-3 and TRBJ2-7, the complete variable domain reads GAGVSQTPSNKVTEKGKYVELRCDPISGHTALYWYRQSLGQGPEFLIYFQGTGAADDSGLPNDRFFAVRPEGSVSTLKIQRTERGDSAVYLCASSWDSSSYEQYFGPGTRLTVT.